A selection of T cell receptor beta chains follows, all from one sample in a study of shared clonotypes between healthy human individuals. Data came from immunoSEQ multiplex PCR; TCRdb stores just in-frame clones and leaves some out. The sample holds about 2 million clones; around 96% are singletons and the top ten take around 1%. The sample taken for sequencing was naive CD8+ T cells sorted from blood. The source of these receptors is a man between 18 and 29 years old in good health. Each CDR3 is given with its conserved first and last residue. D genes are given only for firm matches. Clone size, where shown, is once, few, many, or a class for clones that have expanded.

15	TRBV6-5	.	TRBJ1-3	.	TGTGCCAGCAGCCCCTCGGGGGACTCTGGAAACACCATATATTTT	CASSPSGDSGNTIYF
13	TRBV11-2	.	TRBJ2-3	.	TGTGCCAGCGCTCTAGAGAATGCAGATACGCAGTATTTT	CASALENADTQYF
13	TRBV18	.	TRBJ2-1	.	TGTGCCAGCTCACCCCTAGATACCAATGAGCAGTTCTTC	CASSPLDTNEQFF
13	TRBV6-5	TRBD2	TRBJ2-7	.	TGTGCCAGCAGTGGGACTAGCGGCTACGAGCAGTACTTC	CASSGTSGYEQYF
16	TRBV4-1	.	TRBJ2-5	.	TGCGCCAGCAGCCAGCCGCGTGGGGGGACAGAAGAGACCCAGTACTTC	CASSQPRGGTEETQYF
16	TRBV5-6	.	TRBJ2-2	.	TGTGCCAGCAGCTTGGTACGAGGGGGTAACACCGGGGAGCTGTTTTTT	CASSLVRGGNTGELFF
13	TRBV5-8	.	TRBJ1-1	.	TGTGCCAGCAGCACAGGGACGTACACTGAAGCTTTCTTT	CASSTGTYTEAFF
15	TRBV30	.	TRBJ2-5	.	TGTGCCTGGAGTGTACGCGGCGAGTCCGGGGAGACCCAGTACTTC	CAWSVRGESGETQYF
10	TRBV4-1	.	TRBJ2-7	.	TGCGCCAGCGGCAGCCACGAGCAGTACTTC	CASGSHEQYF
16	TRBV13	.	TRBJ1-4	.	TGTGCCAGCAGCTTAGTTCCCCTTTTAAGGTGGGAAAAACTGTTTTTT	CASSLVPLLRWEKLFF
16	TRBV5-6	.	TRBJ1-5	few	TGTGCCAGCAGCTTGGGGGCAGGGGCCAGCGGTCAGCCCCAGCATTTT	CASSLGAGASGQPQHF
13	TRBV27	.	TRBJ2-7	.	TGTGCCAGCAGTTCCCGACAGGCCTACGAGCAGTACTTC	CASSSRQAYEQYF
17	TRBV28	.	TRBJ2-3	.	TGTGCCAGCAGTTTCTCCTTAGGGGGTTTCAACACAGATACGCAGTATTTT	CASSFSLGGFNTDTQYF
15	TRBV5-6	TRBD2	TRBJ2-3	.	TGTGCCAGCAGCCGACTAGCGGGAGTCACAGATACGCAGTATTTT	CASSRLAGVTDTQYF
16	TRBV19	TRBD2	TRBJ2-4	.	TGTGCCAGTCCCACGACTAGCGGGAGAGCCAAAAACATTCAGTACTTC	CASPTTSGRAKNIQYF
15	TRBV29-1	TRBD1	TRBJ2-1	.	TGCAGCGTTGACGGCGGACAGGTCTCCTACAATGAGCAGTTCTTC	CSVDGGQVSYNEQFF
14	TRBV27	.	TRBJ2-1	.	TGTGCCAGCAGTTTATCCCCCCGGGGGAATGAGCAGTTCTTC	CASSLSPRGNEQFF